This T cell receptor (beta chain) derives from a study of T cells after yellow fever vaccination. Overall study results and limits: Booster sampling recovered most clones from primary vaccination (around 96% CD4, around 88% CD8).

TCRdb re-called the 5' RACE reads through MiXCR, storing one row per CDR3 protein. This table holds roughly 320,000 distinct CDR3 sequences, around a tenth found once. As regards this clonotype: Its antigen is still unknown.

Germline CDR1 is MNHEY and CDR2 is SVGAGI. This CDR3 has 16 amino acids. Trimming removed 6 bases at V and 4 bases at J, with 19 bases between. The chain links TRBV6-5 to TRBJ2-1; perhaps TRBD2 as D (6 bases). This specimen consisted of CD4+ T cells sorted from PBMCs, obtained 45 days after the yellow fever booster vaccination. The TCR originated in a man aged 18 to 29 who received the YFV17D yellow fever vaccine. The DNA for the CDR3 is TGTGCCAGCAGCTTAAAGATGGGGGGACCTTACAATGAGCAGTTCTTC. This codes for CASSLKMGGPYNEQFF.